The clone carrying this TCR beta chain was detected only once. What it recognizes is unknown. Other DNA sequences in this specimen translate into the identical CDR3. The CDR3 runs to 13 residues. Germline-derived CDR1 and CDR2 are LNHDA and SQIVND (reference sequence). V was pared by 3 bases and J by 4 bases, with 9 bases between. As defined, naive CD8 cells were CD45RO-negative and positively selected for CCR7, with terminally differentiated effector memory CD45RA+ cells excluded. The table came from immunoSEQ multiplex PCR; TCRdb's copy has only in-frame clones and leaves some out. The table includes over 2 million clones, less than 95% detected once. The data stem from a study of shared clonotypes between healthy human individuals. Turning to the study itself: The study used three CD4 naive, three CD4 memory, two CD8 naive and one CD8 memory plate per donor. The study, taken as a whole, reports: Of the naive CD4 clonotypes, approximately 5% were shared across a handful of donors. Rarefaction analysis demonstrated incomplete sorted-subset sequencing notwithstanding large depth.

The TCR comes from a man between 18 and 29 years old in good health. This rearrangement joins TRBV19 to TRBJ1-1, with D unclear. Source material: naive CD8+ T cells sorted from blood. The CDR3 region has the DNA TGTGCCAGTAGTATCGGCAAGGGCACTGAAGCTTTCTTT. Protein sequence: CASSIGKGTEAFF.